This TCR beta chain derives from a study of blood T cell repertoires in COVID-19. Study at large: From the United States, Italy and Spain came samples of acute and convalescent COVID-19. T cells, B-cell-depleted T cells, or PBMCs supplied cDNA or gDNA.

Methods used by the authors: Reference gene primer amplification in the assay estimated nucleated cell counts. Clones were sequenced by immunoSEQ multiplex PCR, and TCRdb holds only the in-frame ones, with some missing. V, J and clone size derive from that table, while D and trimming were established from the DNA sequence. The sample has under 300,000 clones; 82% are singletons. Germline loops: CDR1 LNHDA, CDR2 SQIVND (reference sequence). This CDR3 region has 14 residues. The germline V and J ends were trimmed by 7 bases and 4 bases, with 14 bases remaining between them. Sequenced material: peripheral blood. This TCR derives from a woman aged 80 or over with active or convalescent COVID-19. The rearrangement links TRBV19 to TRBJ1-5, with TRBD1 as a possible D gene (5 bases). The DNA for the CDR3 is TGTGCCAGTACAGGGTTGATAGGAAATCAGCCCCAGCATTTT. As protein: CASTGLIGNQPQHF.